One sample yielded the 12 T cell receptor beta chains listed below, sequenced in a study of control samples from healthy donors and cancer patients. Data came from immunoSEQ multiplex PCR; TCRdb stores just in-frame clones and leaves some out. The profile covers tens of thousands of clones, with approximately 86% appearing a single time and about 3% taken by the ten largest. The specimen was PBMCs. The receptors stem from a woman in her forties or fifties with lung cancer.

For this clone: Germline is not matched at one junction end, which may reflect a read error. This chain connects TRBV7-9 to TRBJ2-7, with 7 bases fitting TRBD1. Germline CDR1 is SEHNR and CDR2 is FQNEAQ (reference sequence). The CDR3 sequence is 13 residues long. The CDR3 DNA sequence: TGTGCCAGCAGCATCAAAGGGACAGCATCGGAGAACTTC. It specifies CASSIKGTASENF.

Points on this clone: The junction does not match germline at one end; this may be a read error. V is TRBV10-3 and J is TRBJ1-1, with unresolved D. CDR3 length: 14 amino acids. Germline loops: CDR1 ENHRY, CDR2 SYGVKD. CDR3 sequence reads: CAIRDRNMNTEAFF. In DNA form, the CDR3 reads TGTGCCATCCGTGACCGGAACATGAACACTGAAGCTTTCTTT.

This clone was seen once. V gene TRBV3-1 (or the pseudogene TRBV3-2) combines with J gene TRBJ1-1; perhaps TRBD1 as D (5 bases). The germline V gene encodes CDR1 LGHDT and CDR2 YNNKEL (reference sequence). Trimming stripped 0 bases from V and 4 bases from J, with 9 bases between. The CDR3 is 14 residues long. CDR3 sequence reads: CASSQEGTITEAFF. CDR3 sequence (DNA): TGTGCCAGCAGCCAAGAAGGGACGATCACTGAAGCTTTCTTT.

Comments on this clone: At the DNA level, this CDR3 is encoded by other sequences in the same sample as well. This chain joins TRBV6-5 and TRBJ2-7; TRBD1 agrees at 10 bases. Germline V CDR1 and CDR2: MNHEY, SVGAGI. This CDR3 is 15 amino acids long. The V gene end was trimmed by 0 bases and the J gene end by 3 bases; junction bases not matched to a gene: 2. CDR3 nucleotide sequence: TGTGCCAGCAGTTACTCCGGGACAGGGGTCTACGAGCAGTACTTC. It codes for CASSYSGTGVYEQYF.

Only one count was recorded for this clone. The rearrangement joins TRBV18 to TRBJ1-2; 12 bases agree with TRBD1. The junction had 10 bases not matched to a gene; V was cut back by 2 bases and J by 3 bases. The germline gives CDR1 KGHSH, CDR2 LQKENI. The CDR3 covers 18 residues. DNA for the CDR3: TGTGCCAGCTCACCATCCGGGACAGGGGGCGCGTCCTACTATGGCTACACCTTC. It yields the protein CASSPSGTGGASYYGYTF. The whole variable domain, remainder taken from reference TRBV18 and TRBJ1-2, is NAGVMQNPRHLVRRRGQEARLRCSPMKGHSHVYWYRQLPEEGLKFMVYLQKENIIDESGMPKERFSAEFPKEGPSILRIQQVVRGDSAAYFCASSPSGTGGASYYGYTFGSGTRLTVV.

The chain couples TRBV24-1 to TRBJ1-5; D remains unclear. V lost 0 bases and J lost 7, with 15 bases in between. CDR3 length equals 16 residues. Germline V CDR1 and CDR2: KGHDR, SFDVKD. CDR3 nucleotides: TGTGCCACCAGTGATTTGACTTGGAGTCCGGGGCAGCCCCAGCATTTT. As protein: CATSDLTWSPGQPQHF.

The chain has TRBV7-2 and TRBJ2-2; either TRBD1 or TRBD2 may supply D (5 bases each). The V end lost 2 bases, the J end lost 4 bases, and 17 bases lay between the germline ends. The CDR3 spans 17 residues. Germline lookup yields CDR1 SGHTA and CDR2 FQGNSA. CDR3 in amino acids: CASSLLAGTSVTGELFF. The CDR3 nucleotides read TGTGCCAGCAGCTTATTAGCAGGGACCTCTGTCACCGGGGAGCTGTTTTTT. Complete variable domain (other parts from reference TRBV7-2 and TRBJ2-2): GAGVSQSPSNKVTEKGKDVELRCDPISGHTALYWYRQSLGQGLEFLIYFQGNSAPDKSGLPSDRFSAERTGGSVSTLTIQRTQQEDSAVYLCASSLLAGTSVTGELFFGEGSRLTVL.

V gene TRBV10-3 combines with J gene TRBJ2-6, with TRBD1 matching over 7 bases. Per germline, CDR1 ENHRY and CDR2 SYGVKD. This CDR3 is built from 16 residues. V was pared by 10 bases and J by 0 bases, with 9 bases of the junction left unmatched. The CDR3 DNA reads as TGTGCCACCTCCGGGACAGCGAGCTCTGGGGCCAACGTCCTGACTTTC. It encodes CATSGTASSGANVLTF.

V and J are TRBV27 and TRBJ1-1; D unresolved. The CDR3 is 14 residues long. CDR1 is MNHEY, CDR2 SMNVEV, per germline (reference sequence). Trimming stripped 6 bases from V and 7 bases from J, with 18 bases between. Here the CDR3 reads CASSRQDSSGEAFF. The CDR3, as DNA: TGTGCCAGCAGCCGCCAGGACTCCTCGGGTGAAGCTTTCTTT.

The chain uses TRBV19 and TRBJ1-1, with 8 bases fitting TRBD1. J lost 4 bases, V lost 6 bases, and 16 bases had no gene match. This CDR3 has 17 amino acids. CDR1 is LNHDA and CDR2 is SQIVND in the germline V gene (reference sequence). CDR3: CASSMTGAHLTGTEAFF. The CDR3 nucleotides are TGTGCCAGTAGCATGACAGGGGCTCACCTAACCGGCACTGAAGCTTTCTTT.

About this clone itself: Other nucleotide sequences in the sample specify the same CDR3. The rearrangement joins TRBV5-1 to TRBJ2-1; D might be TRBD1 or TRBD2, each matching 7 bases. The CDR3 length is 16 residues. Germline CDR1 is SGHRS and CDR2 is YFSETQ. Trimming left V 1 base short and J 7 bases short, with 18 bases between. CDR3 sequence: CASSLTRGGPVNEQFF. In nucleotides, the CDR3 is TGCGCCAGCAGCTTGACCAGGGGGGGGCCCGTGAATGAGCAGTTCTTC.

The CDR3 nucleotides are TGTGCCTGCGCTCAATTTCCGGGACAGGGAAACACTGAAGCTTTCTTT. It codes for CACAQFPGQGNTEAFF. The chain recombines TRBV30 with TRBJ1-1; TRBD1 aligns across 9 bases. J was trimmed by 2 bases and V by 6 bases; bases with no gene match: 13. The CDR3 contains 16 residues. The V gene's germline CDR1 is GTSNPN and CDR2 SVGIG (reference sequence).